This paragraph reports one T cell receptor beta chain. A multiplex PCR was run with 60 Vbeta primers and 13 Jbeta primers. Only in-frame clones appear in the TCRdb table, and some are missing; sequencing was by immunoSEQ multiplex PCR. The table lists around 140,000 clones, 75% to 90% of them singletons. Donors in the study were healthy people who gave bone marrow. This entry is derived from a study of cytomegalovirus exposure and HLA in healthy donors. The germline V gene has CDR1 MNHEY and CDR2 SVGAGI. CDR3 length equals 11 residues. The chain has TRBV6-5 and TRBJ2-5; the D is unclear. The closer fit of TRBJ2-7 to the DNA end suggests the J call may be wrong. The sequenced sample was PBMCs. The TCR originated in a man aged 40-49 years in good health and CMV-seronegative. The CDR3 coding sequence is TGTGCCAGCAGTTCCCGATACGAGCAGTACTTC. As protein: CASSSRYEQYF.